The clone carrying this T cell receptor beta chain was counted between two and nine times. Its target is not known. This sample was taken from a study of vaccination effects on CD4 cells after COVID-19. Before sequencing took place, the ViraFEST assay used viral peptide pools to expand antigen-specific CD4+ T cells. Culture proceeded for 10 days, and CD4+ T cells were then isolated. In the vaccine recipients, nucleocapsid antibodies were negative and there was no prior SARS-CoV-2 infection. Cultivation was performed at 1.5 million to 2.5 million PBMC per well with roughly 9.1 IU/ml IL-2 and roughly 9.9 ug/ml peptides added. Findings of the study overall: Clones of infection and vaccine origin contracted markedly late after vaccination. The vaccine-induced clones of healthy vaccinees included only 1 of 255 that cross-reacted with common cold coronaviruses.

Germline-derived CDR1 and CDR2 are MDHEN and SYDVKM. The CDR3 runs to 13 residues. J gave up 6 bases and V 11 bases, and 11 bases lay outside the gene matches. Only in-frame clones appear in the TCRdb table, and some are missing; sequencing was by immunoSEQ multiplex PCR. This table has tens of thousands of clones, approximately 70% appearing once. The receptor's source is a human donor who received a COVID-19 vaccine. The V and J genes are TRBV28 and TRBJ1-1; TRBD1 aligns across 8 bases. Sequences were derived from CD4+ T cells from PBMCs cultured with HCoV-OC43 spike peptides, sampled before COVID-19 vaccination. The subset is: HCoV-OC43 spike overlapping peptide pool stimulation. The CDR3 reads CAVTGTGYAEAFF. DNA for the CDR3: TGTGCCGTGACTGGGACAGGTTACGCTGAAGCTTTCTTT.